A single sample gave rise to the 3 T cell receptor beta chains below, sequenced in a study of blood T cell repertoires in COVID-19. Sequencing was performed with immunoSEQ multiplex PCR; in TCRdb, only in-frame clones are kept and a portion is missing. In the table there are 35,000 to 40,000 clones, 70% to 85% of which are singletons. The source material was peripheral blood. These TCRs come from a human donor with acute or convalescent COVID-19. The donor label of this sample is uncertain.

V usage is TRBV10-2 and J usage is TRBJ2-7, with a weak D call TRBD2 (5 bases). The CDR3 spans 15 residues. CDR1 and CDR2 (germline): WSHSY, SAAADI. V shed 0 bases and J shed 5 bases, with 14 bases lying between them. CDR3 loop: CASSESDPLGNEQYF. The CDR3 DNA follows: TGCGCCAGCAGTGAGTCCGACCCACTCGGGAACGAGCAGTACTTC.

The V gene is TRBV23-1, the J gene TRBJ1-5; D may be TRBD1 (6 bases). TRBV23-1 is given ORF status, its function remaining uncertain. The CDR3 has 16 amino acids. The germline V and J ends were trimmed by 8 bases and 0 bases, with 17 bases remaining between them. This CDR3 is CASHADSHYSNQPQHF. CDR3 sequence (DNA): TGCGCCAGCCATGCGGACAGCCATTATAGCAATCAGCCCCAGCATTTT.

The CDR3 sequence is CASSLTSGTSTDTQYF. The DNA of the CDR3 is TGTGCCAGTAGTCTAACTAGCGGAACTAGCACAGATACGCAGTATTTT. The chain couples TRBV19 to TRBJ2-3, with 8 bases that match TRBD2. CDR3 length: 16 amino acids. The germline V gene encodes CDR1 LNHDA and CDR2 SQIVND (reference sequence). The V and J ends lost 5 bases and 0 bases, in that order; junction bases with no gene match: 7.